This T cell receptor beta chain appears in the sequencing data of a study of blood T cells in healthy people across ages. Study-level results: When set beside aged donors, long-lived donors presented more naive CD4+ cells and higher diversity. Changes seen in expanded clonotypes were possibly confounded by donor CMV status left unknown.

Together with a sample-barcoded 5' primer, a J-beta primer mix was included in a second PCR lasting roughly 6 to 12 cycles. Tags on each cDNA molecule came from a template-switch adaptor with 12 random nucleotides. TCRdb fed the 5' RACE reads into MiXCR, producing one record per CDR3 protein. The data contain about 320,000 distinct CDR3 sequences, about 25% of them seen just once; the ten biggest clones take up about 30%. Concerning this clonotype: The antigen remains undetermined.

The CDR3 totals 14 residues. Germline CDR1 MNHEY, CDR2 SVGAGI. This clonotype originated in a woman in her seventies in good health. Material: blood. V is TRBV6-5 and J is TRBJ2-5, with D perhaps matching TRBD2 (7 bases). The J call may be incorrect, as the DNA end agrees better with TRBJ2-7. The DNA of the CDR3 is TGTGCCAGCAGCCGACAGGCGGGAGACTACGAGCAGTACTTC. Amino acid sequence: CASSRQAGDYEQYF.